This TCR beta chain is drawn from a study of blood T cell repertoires in COVID-19. Per germline, CDR1 SNHLY and CDR2 FYNNEI. With 6 bases clipped from V and 4 bases from J, the junction kept 0 bases outside the gene matches. This CDR3 comprises 15 residues. The assay was immunoSEQ multiplex PCR, and TCRdb's table has in-frame clones only and misses some. In the table there are around 230,000 clones, roughly 90% of which are singletons. What was sequenced was peripheral blood. The chain carries TRBV2 and TRBJ2-2, with TRBD2 matching over 15 bases. The source is a man in his 60s who had recovered from COVID-19. The CDR3 sequence is CASRGLAGGTGELFF. As DNA, the CDR3 is TGTGCCAGCAGGGGACTAGCGGGGGGCACCGGGGAGCTGTTTTTT.